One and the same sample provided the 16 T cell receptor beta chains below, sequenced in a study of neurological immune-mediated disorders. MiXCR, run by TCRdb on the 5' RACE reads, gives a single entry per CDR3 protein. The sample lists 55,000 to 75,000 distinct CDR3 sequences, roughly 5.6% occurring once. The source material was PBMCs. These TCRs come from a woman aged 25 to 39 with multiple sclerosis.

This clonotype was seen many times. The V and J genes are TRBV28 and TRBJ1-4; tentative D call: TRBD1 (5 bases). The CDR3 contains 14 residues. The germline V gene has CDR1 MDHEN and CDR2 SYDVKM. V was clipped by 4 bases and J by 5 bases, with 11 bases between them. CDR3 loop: CASSSGTVNEKLFF. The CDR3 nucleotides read TGTGCCAGCAGTTCAGGGACGGTGAATGAAAAACTGTTTTTT.

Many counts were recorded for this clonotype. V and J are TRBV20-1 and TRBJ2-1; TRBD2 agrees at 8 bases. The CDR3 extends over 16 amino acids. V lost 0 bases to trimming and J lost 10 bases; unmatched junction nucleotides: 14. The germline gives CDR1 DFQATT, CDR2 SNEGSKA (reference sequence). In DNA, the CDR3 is TGCAGTGCTAGAGACCCTCTTACGGGGGGGCTTGGAGAGCAGTTCTTC. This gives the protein CSARDPLTGGLGEQFF.

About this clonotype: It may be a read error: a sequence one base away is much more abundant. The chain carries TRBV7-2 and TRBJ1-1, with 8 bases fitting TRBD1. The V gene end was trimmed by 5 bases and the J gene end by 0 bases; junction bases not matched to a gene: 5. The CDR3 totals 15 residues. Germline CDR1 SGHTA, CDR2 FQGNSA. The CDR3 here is CASSPGQVVNTEAFF. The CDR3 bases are TGTGCCAGCAGCCCGGGACAGGTCGTGAACACTGAAGCTTTCTTT.

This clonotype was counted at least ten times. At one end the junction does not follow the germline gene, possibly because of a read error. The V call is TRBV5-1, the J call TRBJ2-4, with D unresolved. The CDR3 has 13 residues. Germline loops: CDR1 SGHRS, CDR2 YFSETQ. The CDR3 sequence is CASRDWREKIQYF. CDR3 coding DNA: TGCGCCAGCAGAGATTGGCGCGAAAAAATTCAGTACTTC.

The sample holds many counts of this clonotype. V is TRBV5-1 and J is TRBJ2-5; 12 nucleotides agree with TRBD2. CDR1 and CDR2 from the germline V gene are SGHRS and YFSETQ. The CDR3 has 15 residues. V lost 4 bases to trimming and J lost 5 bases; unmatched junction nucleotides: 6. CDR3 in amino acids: CASSPLAGGPETQYF. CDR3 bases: TGCGCCAGCAGCCCTCTAGCGGGGGGGCCGGAGACCCAGTACTTC.

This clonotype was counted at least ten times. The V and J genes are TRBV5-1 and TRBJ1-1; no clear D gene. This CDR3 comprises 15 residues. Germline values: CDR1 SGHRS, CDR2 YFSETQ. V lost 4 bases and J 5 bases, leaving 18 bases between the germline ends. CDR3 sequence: CASSPAGVTGTEAFF. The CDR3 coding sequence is TGCGCCAGCAGCCCGGCTGGGGTGACGGGAACTGAAGCTTTCTTT.

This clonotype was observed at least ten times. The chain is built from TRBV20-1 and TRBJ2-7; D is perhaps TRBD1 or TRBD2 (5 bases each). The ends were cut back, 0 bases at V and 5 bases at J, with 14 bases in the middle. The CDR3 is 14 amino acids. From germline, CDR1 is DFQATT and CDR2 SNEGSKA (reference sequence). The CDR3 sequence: CSARDVGEGNEQYF. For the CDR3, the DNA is TGCAGTGCTAGAGATGTGGGGGAAGGCAACGAGCAGTACTTC.

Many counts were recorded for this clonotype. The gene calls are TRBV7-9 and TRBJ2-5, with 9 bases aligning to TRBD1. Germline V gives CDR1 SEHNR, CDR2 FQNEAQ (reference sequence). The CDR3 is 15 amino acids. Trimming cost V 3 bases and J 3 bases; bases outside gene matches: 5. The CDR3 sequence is CASSFEGTGKETQYF. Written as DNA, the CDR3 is TGTGCCAGCAGCTTCGAAGGGACAGGGAAAGAGACCCAGTACTTC.

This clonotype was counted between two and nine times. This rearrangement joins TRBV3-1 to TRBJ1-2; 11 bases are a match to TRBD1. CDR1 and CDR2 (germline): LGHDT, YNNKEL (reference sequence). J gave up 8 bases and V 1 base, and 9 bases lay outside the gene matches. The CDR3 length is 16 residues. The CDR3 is CASSQGRTGGWRGYTF. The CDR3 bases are TGTGCCAGCAGCCAAGGGAGGACAGGGGGCTGGCGCGGCTACACCTTC. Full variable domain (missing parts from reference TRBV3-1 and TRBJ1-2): DTAVSQTPKYLVTQMGNDKSIKCEQNLGHDTMYWYKQDSKKFLKIMFSYNNKELIINETVPNRFSPKSPDKAHLNLHINSLELGDSAVYFCASSQGRTGGWRGYTFGSGTRLTVV.

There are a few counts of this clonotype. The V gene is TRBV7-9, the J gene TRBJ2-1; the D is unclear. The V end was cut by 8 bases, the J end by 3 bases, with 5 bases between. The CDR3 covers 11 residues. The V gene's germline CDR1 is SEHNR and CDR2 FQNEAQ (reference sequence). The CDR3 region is CASGVYNEQFF. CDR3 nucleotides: TGTGCCAGCGGGGTCTACAATGAGCAGTTCTTC.

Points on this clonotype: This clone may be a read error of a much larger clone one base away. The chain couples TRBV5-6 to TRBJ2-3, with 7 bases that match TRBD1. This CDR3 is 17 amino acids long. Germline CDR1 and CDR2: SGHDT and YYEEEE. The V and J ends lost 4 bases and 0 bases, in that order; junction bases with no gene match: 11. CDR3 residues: CASSGIRTGISTDTQYF. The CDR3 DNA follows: TGTGCCAGCAGCGGAATAAGGACAGGCATAAGCACAGATACGCAGTATTTT. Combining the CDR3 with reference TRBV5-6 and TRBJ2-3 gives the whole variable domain DAGVTQSPTHLIKTRGQQVTLRCSPKSGHDTVSWYQQALGQGPQFIFQYYEEEERQRGNFPDRFSGHQFPNYSSELNVNALLLGDSALYLCASSGIRTGISTDTQYFGPGTRLTVL.

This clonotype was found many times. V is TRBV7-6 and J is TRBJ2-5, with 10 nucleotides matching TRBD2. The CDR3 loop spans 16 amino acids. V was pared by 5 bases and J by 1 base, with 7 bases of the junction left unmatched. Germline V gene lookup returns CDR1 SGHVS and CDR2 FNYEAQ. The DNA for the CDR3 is TGTGCCAGCAGCCCTAATAGCGGGGGGCTCCAAGAGACCCAGTACTTC. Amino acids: CASSPNSGGLQETQYF.

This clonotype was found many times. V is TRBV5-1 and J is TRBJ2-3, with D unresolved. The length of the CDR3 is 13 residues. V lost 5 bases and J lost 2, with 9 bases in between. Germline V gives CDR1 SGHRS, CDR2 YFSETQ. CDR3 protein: CASRDSFTDTQYF. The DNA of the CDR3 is TGCGCCAGCAGGGATAGCTTCACAGATACGCAGTATTTT.

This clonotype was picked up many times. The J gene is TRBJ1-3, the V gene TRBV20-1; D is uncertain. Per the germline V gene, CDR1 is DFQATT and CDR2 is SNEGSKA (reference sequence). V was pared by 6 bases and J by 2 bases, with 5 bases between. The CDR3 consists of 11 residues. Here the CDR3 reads CSASPGNTIYF. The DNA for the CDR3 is TGCAGTGCATCGCCTGGAAACACCATATATTTT.

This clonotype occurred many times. The CDR3 is CSARIGTTRETQYF. As DNA, the CDR3 is TGCAGTGCTAGGATTGGGACCACTAGGGAGACCCAGTACTTC. V is TRBV20-1 and J is TRBJ2-5; D could derive from TRBD1 or TRBD2 (5 bases each). This CDR3 contains 14 residues. CDR1 is DFQATT, CDR2 SNEGSKA, per germline (reference sequence). V was clipped by 3 bases and J by 5 bases, with 16 bases between them.

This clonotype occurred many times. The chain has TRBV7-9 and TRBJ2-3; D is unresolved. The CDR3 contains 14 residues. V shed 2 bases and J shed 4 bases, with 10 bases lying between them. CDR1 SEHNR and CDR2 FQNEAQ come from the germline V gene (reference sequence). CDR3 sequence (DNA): TGTGCCAGCAGCTTATCCTCCGCGTCAGATACGCAGTATTTT. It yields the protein CASSLSSASDTQYF.